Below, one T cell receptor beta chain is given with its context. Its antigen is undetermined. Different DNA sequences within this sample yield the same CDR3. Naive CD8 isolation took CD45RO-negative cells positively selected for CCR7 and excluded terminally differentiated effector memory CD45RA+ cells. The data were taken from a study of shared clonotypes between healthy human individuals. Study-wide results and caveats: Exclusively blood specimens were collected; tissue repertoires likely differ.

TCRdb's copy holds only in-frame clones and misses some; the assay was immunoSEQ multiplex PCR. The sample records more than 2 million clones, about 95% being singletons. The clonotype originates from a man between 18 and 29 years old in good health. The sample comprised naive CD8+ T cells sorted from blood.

CDR3 nucleotide sequence: TGCAGCGTTGGGAGTGAGCAGTTCTTC. Its protein product is CSVGSEQFF. The chain employs TRBV29-1 and TRBJ2-1, with D uncertain. Trimming took off 4 bases at V and 9 bases at J, with 4 bases between the two ends. The germline CDR1 and CDR2 sequences are SQVTM and ANQGSEA. This CDR3 has 9 residues.